Listed below are T cell receptor beta chains from one sample, sequenced in a study of patients and donors after allogeneic stem cell transplantation. Via MiXCR, TCRdb re-called the RT-PCR reads, giving one row per CDR3 protein. This table holds more than 150,000 distinct CDR3 sequences, roughly 24% found once. The material sequenced was blood, either unsorted or a sorted T cell fraction (not recorded which). The receptor source for this set is a human donor who was either an allogeneic HSCT recipient or a stem cell or donor lymphocyte infusion donor (not recorded which). It is not recorded whose cells these are; they may come from a transplant donor. Each CDR3 is given with its conserved first and last residue.

TRBJ2-1	TRBV21-1	CASSVRQGPTRYEQFF
TRBJ2-3	TRBV6-5	CASKRGGTQYF
TRBJ1-1	TRBV29-1	CSVEGGGDTEAFF
TRBJ1-1	TRBV20-1	CSARTGLLRTEAFF
TRBJ2-1	TRBV20-1	CSASVGHRYNEQFF
TRBJ2-1	TRBV20-1	CSARDDIEEQFF
TRBJ2-1	TRBV20-1	CSALRTSGKNEQFF
TRBJ2-3	TRBV29-1	CSVAPGTSGIDTQYF
TRBJ2-7	TRBV7-6	CASSLGGVYEQYF
TRBJ2-5	TRBV7-8	CASSLARASGGLLQETQYF
TRBJ1-1	TRBV12-3/TRBV12-4	CASSLGEQEKAFF
TRBJ2-7	TRBV20-1	CSALAGSSYEQYF
TRBJ2-5	TRBV6-2/TRBV6-3	CASSYWGAQETQYF
TRBJ1-3	TRBV4-1	CASSQGFVRNTIYF
TRBJ2-1	TRBV5-1	CASSLSIAGGSEQFF
TRBJ2-2	TRBV5-1	CASSLGSNTGELFF
TRBJ2-3	TRBV10-3	CAISESRGGTDTQYF
TRBJ2-7	TRBV3-1	CASSHSTSGRATYEQYF
TRBJ1-5	TRBV11-1	CASSFGTGENQPQHF
TRBJ2-2	TRBV11-1	CASSFSPRRFLTGELFF
TRBJ1-6	TRBV12-3/TRBV12-4	CASSRPRARNSPLHF
TRBJ2-1	TRBV7-2	CASSDGLAGAREQFF
TRBJ1-6	TRBV27	CASSEGYYNSPLHF
TRBJ2-7	TRBV5-1	CASSDNYEQYF
TRBJ1-2	TRBV7-6	CASSPMGSLGYGYTF
TRBJ2-5	TRBV5-1	CASSLSDRYQETQYF
TRBJ2-7	TRBV7-7	CASSATVLDYEQYF
TRBJ2-7	TRBV5-4	CASSLEQGSDEQYF
TRBJ2-7	TRBV2	CASEGQGDSYEQYF
TRBJ2-4	TRBV5-1	CASSHLSGSGNIQYF
TRBJ2-7	TRBV3-1	CASSQVAGYSSYEQYF
TRBJ1-2	TRBV20-1	CSARDPGYGYTF
TRBJ2-1	TRBV11-1	CASSPPDGGLVYNEQFF
TRBJ2-3	TRBV29-1	CSVEDTTTPITDTQYF
TRBJ1-2	TRBV9	CASSVPGDGYTF
TRBJ2-3	TRBV21-1	CASSTFRDGGQDTQYF
TRBJ1-5	TRBV4-3	CASSHGQDNQPQHF
TRBJ1-2	TRBV5-6	CASSSPFGQATYYGYTF
TRBJ2-5	TRBV5-1	CASSLISGGGETQYF
TRBJ1-5	TRBV19	CASSHRQGPVNQPQHF
TRBJ2-2	TRBV7-3	CASSLDARTGELFF
TRBJ1-5	TRBV20-1	CSARINQPQHF
TRBJ1-1	TRBV29-1	CSVGGGGTEAFF
TRBJ1-4	TRBV7-2	CASSLVRGRNEKLFF
TRBJ1-2	TRBV4-3	CASSQGQQDIRYGYTF
TRBJ2-3	TRBV11-2	CASSSLNAHGKVTDTQYF
TRBJ1-1	TRBV29-1	CSAGQGRGAFF
TRBJ2-1	TRBV12-3/TRBV12-4	CASSLNGWQFF
TRBJ1-3	TRBV7-2	CASSLTGNTIYF
TRBJ1-2	TRBV12-3/TRBV12-4	CASKRTASYGYTF
TRBJ1-4	TRBV18	CASSRGVNEKLFF
TRBJ2-1	TRBV20-1	CSAREAAGEFF
TRBJ2-3	TRBV7-2	CASSWRRGLTDTQYF
TRBJ2-1	TRBV15	CATSRDNEQFF
TRBJ2-2	TRBV7-9	CASSLGIQIGELFF